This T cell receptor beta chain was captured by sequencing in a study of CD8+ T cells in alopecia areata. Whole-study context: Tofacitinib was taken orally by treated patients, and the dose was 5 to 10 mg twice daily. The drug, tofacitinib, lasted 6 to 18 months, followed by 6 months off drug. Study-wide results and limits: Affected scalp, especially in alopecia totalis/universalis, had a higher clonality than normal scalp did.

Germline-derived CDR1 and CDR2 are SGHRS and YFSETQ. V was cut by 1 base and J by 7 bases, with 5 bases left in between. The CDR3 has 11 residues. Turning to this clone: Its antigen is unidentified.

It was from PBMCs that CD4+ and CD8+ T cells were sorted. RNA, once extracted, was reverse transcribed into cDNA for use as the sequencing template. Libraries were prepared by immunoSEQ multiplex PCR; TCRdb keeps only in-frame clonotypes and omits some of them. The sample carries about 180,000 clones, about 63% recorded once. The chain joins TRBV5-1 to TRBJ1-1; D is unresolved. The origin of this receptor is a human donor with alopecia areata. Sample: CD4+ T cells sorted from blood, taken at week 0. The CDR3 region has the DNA TGCGCCAGCAGCTTGTTGGGTGAAGCTTTCTTT. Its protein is CASSLLGEAFF.